The rows below give T cell receptor beta chains drawn from one sample of a study of breast tumors, draining lymph nodes, adjacent tissues. TCRdb passed the multiplex PCR reads through MiXCR, listing each CDR3 protein once. The repertoire holds some 130,000 distinct CDR3 sequences, about 22% seen once, with about 2.4% in the top ten. The sample was axillary lymph node tissue. The receptors shown here come from a female donor with breast cancer. Some clones in this sample may be carry-over from other donors' samples. CDR3s include the opening cysteine and the closing phenylalanine or tryptophan. D genes are given only for firm matches. Part of the rows lack a size; the others show once, few, many or a class for expanded clones.

d_call: .
j_call: TRBJ2-6
v_call: TRBV18
clone_size: few
cdr3_aa: CASSALAGANVLTF
cdr3_nt: TGTGCCAGCTCGGCACTCGCTGGGGCCAACGTCCTGACTTTC

d_call: .
j_call: TRBJ1-3
v_call: TRBV5-4
clone_size: once
cdr3_aa: CASSLSGNTIYF
cdr3_nt: TGTGCCAGCAGCTTGAGTGGAAACACCATATATTTT

d_call: .
j_call: TRBJ2-3
v_call: TRBV24-1
clone_size: many
cdr3_aa: CATSDPGPGFTDTQYF
cdr3_nt: TGTGCCACCAGTGACCCCGGCCCGGGATTCACAGATACGCAGTATTTT

d_call: TRBD1
j_call: TRBJ2-5
v_call: TRBV19
clone_size: many
cdr3_aa: CASSLGQGARETQYF
cdr3_nt: TGTGCCAGTAGCCTCGGACAGGGGGCAAGAGAGACCCAGTACTTC

d_call: TRBD2
j_call: TRBJ2-1
v_call: TRBV19
clone_size: many
cdr3_aa: CASRTGLADYNEQFF
cdr3_nt: TGTGCCAGCCGTACGGGGCTAGCGGATTACAATGAGCAGTTCTTC

d_call: .
j_call: TRBJ1-6
v_call: TRBV27
clone_size: many
cdr3_aa: CASRDDGAYNSPLHF
cdr3_nt: TGTGCCAGCAGAGACGACGGAGCCTATAATTCACCCCTCCACTTT

d_call: .
j_call: TRBJ2-1
v_call: TRBV5-1
clone_size: many
cdr3_aa: CASSLKGGASDNEQFF
cdr3_nt: TGCGCCAGCAGTTTAAAGGGGGGGGCTTCGGACAATGAGCAGTTCTTC

d_call: .
j_call: TRBJ2-6
v_call: TRBV7-9
clone_size: many
cdr3_aa: CASSLDGGRSSGANVLTF
cdr3_nt: TGTGCCAGCAGCTTAGATGGTGGCAGGAGCTCTGGGGCCAACGTCCTGACTTTC

d_call: .
j_call: TRBJ2-1
v_call: TRBV11-2
clone_size: many
cdr3_aa: CASSPVRGNEQFF
cdr3_nt: TGTGCCAGCAGCCCGGTGCGGGGCAATGAGCAGTTCTTC

d_call: .
j_call: TRBJ1-2
v_call: TRBV24-1
clone_size: many
cdr3_aa: CATSGRGRNYGYTF
cdr3_nt: TGTGCCACCAGTGGTCGGGGGCGGAACTATGGCTACACCTTC

d_call: .
j_call: TRBJ1-2
v_call: TRBV2
clone_size: .
cdr3_aa: CASSEVTGYYGYTF
cdr3_nt: TGTGCCAGCAGTGAAGTGACAGGCTACTATGGCTACACCTTC

d_call: .
j_call: TRBJ1-5
v_call: TRBV28
clone_size: .
cdr3_aa: CASSFLQGPNTIDDQPQHF
cdr3_nt: TGTGCCAGCAGTTTCCTTCAGGGCCCCAATACAATCGACGATCAGCCCCAGCATTTT

d_call: .
j_call: TRBJ1-5
v_call: TRBV15
clone_size: many
cdr3_aa: CATSRGAGGQPQHF
cdr3_nt: TGTGCCACCAGCAGAGGGGCAGGCGGCCAGCCCCAGCATTTT

d_call: .
j_call: TRBJ2-5
v_call: TRBV9
clone_size: many
cdr3_aa: CASSVEGRRGETQYF
cdr3_nt: TGTGCCAGCAGCGTAGAGGGGCGGAGGGGGGAGACCCAGTACTTC

d_call: .
j_call: TRBJ2-5
v_call: TRBV19
clone_size: many
cdr3_aa: CASSTQGGETQYF
cdr3_nt: TGTGCCAGTAGTACACAGGGGGGGGAGACCCAGTACTTC

d_call: .
j_call: TRBJ2-1
v_call: TRBV7-9
clone_size: many
cdr3_aa: CASSARPDEQFF
cdr3_nt: TGTGCCAGCAGCGCCCGGCCGGATGAGCAGTTCTTC

d_call: TRBD1
j_call: TRBJ1-2
v_call: TRBV11-2
clone_size: many
cdr3_aa: CASSLETGGDGYTF
cdr3_nt: TGTGCCAGCAGCTTGGAGACAGGGGGAGATGGCTACACCTTC

d_call: .
j_call: TRBJ2-7
v_call: TRBV11-1
clone_size: many
cdr3_aa: CASSRYSYEQYF
cdr3_nt: TGTGCCAGCAGCAGATACAGCTACGAGCAGTACTTC

d_call: TRBD2
j_call: TRBJ2-1
v_call: TRBV20-1
clone_size: many
cdr3_aa: CSAYRTSEYNEQFF
cdr3_nt: TGCAGTGCTTACAGGACTAGCGAGTACAATGAGCAGTTCTTC

d_call: TRBD2
j_call: TRBJ2-5
v_call: TRBV20-1
clone_size: many
cdr3_aa: CSARPLAGVGETQYF
cdr3_nt: TGCAGTGCTAGACCGCTAGCGGGAGTTGGGGAGACCCAGTACTTC

d_call: .
j_call: TRBJ2-1
v_call: TRBV12-3/TRBV12-4
clone_size: many
cdr3_aa: CASSYNYNEQFF
cdr3_nt: TGTGCCAGCAGTTACAACTACAATGAGCAGTTCTTC

d_call: .
j_call: TRBJ2-7
v_call: TRBV7-2
clone_size: .
cdr3_aa: CASSFKLTASSHEQYF
cdr3_nt: TGTGCCAGCAGTTTTAAACTAACGGCAAGCTCCCACGAGCAGTACTTC

d_call: TRBD2
j_call: TRBJ2-3
v_call: TRBV9
clone_size: .
cdr3_aa: CASSPALAGGRGGTDTQYF
cdr3_nt: TGTGCCAGCAGCCCCGCACTAGCGGGGGGTCGGGGGGGCACAGATACGCAGTATTTT

d_call: .
j_call: TRBJ2-1
v_call: TRBV11-2
clone_size: many
cdr3_aa: CASSLVTTEQFF
cdr3_nt: TGTGCCAGCAGCTTAGTCACCACTGAGCAGTTCTTC

d_call: .
j_call: TRBJ2-2
v_call: TRBV11-2
clone_size: .
cdr3_aa: CASSPRDSNTGELFF
cdr3_nt: TGTGCCAGCAGCCCCCGGGACTCCAACACCGGGGAGCTGTTTTTT

d_call: .
j_call: TRBJ1-5
v_call: TRBV20-1
clone_size: many
cdr3_aa: CSAIGSGTGNQPQHF
cdr3_nt: TGCAGTGCTATCGGATCTGGTACTGGCAATCAGCCCCAGCATTTT

d_call: TRBD1
j_call: TRBJ2-2
v_call: TRBV9
clone_size: many
cdr3_aa: CASSVGGQGIGELFF
cdr3_nt: TGTGCCAGCAGCGTAGGGGGACAGGGAATCGGGGAGCTGTTTTTT

d_call: .
j_call: TRBJ1-5
v_call: TRBV28
clone_size: .
cdr3_aa: CASSLGSRQRNQPQHF
cdr3_nt: TGTGCCAGCAGTTTAGGTTCCCGGCAACGAAATCAGCCCCAGCATTTT

d_call: TRBD2
j_call: TRBJ2-7
v_call: TRBV3-1
clone_size: .
cdr3_aa: CASSQGSTSGSLYEQYF
cdr3_nt: TGTGCCAGCAGCCAAGGATCGACTAGCGGGAGCTTATACGAGCAGTACTTC

d_call: .
j_call: TRBJ2-7
v_call: TRBV27
clone_size: many
cdr3_aa: CASTYEQYF
cdr3_nt: TGTGCCAGTACCTACGAGCAGTACTTC

d_call: TRBD2
j_call: TRBJ2-7
v_call: TRBV28
clone_size: many
cdr3_aa: CASSFLAGGNKDEQYF
cdr3_nt: TGTGCCAGCAGTTTCTTAGCGGGAGGGAACAAAGACGAGCAGTACTTC

d_call: .
j_call: TRBJ1-5
v_call: TRBV19
clone_size: .
cdr3_aa: CSSASILPGPQHF
cdr3_nt: TGTTCCAGCGCCTCAATCCTCCCGGGGCCCCAGCATTTT

d_call: .
j_call: TRBJ1-5
v_call: TRBV28
clone_size: few
cdr3_aa: CASRDSPNQPQHF
cdr3_nt: TGTGCCAGCAGGGACAGCCCCAATCAGCCCCAGCATTTT

d_call: TRBD1
j_call: TRBJ2-3
v_call: TRBV7-2
clone_size: many
cdr3_aa: CASSRRDRGTDTQYF
cdr3_nt: TGTGCCAGCAGCCGGAGGGACAGGGGGACAGATACGCAGTATTTT

d_call: .
j_call: TRBJ2-5
v_call: TRBV5-1
clone_size: few
cdr3_aa: CASSPGGTAELKTQYF
cdr3_nt: TGCGCCAGCAGCCCCGGGGGGACAGCCGAGTTGAAGACCCAGTACTTC

d_call: .
j_call: TRBJ2-1
v_call: TRBV30
clone_size: many
cdr3_aa: CAWSTSEWQFF
cdr3_nt: TGTGCCTGGAGTACAAGTGAGTGGCAGTTCTTC

d_call: .
j_call: TRBJ2-5
v_call: TRBV7-8
clone_size: many
cdr3_aa: CASRGGIWETQYF
cdr3_nt: TGTGCCAGCAGAGGTGGGATTTGGGAGACCCAGTACTTC

d_call: .
j_call: TRBJ2-5
v_call: TRBV30
clone_size: many
cdr3_aa: CAWRQDPRETQYF
cdr3_nt: TGTGCCTGGAGACAGGACCCTCGGGAGACCCAGTACTTC

d_call: .
j_call: TRBJ2-7
v_call: TRBV28
clone_size: .
cdr3_aa: CASKIRGVADEQYF
cdr3_nt: TGTGCCAGCAAAATTCGGGGAGTGGCGGACGAGCAGTACTTC

d_call: .
j_call: TRBJ1-5
v_call: TRBV27
clone_size: few
cdr3_aa: CASSDRAGVQPQHF
cdr3_nt: TGTGCCAGCAGTGACAGAGCCGGTGTACAGCCCCAGCATTTT

d_call: .
j_call: TRBJ1-5
v_call: TRBV6-6
clone_size: many
cdr3_aa: CASTGGGSNQPQHF
cdr3_nt: TGTGCCAGCACCGGCGGGGGTAGCAATCAGCCCCAGCATTTT

d_call: .
j_call: TRBJ1-6
v_call: TRBV30
clone_size: many
cdr3_aa: CAWSVQDGSPLHF
cdr3_nt: TGTGCCTGGAGTGTACAGGACGGTTCACCCCTCCACTTT

d_call: .
j_call: TRBJ2-3
v_call: TRBV6-5
clone_size: many
cdr3_aa: CASSESSKGWASDTQYF
cdr3_nt: TGTGCCAGCAGTGAGAGTAGCAAAGGGTGGGCGTCAGATACGCAGTATTTT

d_call: .
j_call: TRBJ2-2
v_call: TRBV29-1
clone_size: many
cdr3_aa: CSVQNSGELFF
cdr3_nt: TGCAGCGTGCAGAATTCCGGGGAGCTGTTTTTT

d_call: .
j_call: TRBJ2-7
v_call: TRBV6-5
clone_size: many
cdr3_aa: CASSGHNSYEQYF
cdr3_nt: TGTGCCAGCAGTGGACATAACTCCTACGAGCAGTACTTC

d_call: .
j_call: TRBJ2-7
v_call: TRBV12-3/TRBV12-4
clone_size: many
cdr3_aa: CASSFNRVNEQYF
cdr3_nt: TGTGCCAGCAGTTTCAACAGGGTAAACGAGCAGTACTTC

d_call: TRBD1
j_call: TRBJ1-2
v_call: TRBV28
clone_size: many
cdr3_aa: CASSLRGQGAGYGYTF
cdr3_nt: TGTGCCAGCAGTTTAAGGGGCCAGGGGGCCGGGTATGGCTACACCTTC

d_call: .
j_call: TRBJ2-2
v_call: TRBV10-2
clone_size: many
cdr3_aa: CASSENTGELFF
cdr3_nt: TGCGCCAGCAGTGAAAACACCGGGGAGCTGTTTTTT

d_call: .
j_call: TRBJ1-5
v_call: TRBV28
clone_size: few
cdr3_aa: CASIQLEGQPQHF
cdr3_nt: TGTGCCAGCATCCAATTAGAAGGGCAGCCCCAGCATTTT

d_call: .
j_call: TRBJ2-7
v_call: TRBV11-2
clone_size: many
cdr3_aa: CASSNQGRIYEQYF
cdr3_nt: TGTGCCAGCAGCAACCAGGGAAGGATCTACGAGCAGTACTTC

d_call: .
j_call: TRBJ2-1
v_call: TRBV6-6
clone_size: many
cdr3_aa: CASSYGAVNSEQFF
cdr3_nt: TGTGCCAGCAGTTACGGGGCCGTGAATTCTGAGCAGTTCTTC

d_call: TRBD1
j_call: TRBJ1-6
v_call: TRBV2
clone_size: many
cdr3_aa: CASSYQGARNSPLHF
cdr3_nt: TGTGCCAGCAGTTACCAGGGGGCCAGGAATTCACCCCTCCACTTT

d_call: .
j_call: TRBJ2-5
v_call: TRBV2
clone_size: many
cdr3_aa: CASWRGQETQYF
cdr3_nt: TGTGCCAGCTGGCGGGGCCAAGAGACCCAGTACTTC